This record concerns one TCR beta chain sequence. The target of this receptor is not known. No qualities accompany the bases; no much larger clone lies one base away. This specimen includes other DNA sequences encoding the same CDR3. The data were taken from a study of cytomegalovirus exposure and HLA in healthy donors (dated by TCRdb to about 2017). Regarding the complete study: According to a later analysis, the 120 or so validation repertoires were produced on the same platform as the 666 repertoires of the first cohort. Besides the first cohort of around 670 subjects, a separate validation cohort made up of roughly 120 different subjects was used. The study was designed to test whether signatures of past pathogen exposure could be identified by cataloging public T cell receptors. To predict cytomegalovirus infection status, the study combined high-throughput TCR immunosequencing, statistical association of individual TCRs with disease status, and machine learning.

The donors belonged to the validation cohort of 120 subjects, which was separate from the roughly 700-subject first cohort. The library was prepared using the immunoSEQ multiplex PCR assay. The original pipeline was this. A statistical classification framework was developed to diagnose cytomegalovirus status using the catalog of TCR beta chain sequences. Here the immuneACCESS table is served through TCRdb, limited to in-frame sequences with V and J called. Missing clones are a known gap in these copies; in checked studies unresolved V genes cover under half, and the rest lacks a known reason. That table furnishes V, J and clone size, whereas the DNA furnished D and trimming. The sample table shows 150,000 to 170,000 clones, and 75% to 90% are seen once. The top ten hold 20% to 25% of the sample. The V and J ends are trimmed by 1 base and 6 bases, leaving 13 bases between them. Taken from the germline V gene, the CDR1 and CDR2 loops are LGHNA and YSLEER. The CDR3 goes from the cysteine to the phenylalanine over 15 residues. This entry keeps only the CDR3 DNA: 45 bases, framed from base 1.

Results the study describes overall, beyond this receptor: Of the cluster scores, roughly 95% were above 0 in a later analysis, which found that TCRs clustered in the first cohort also tended to co-occur in the 95 to 150 validation repertoires. A later analysis lacked HLA typing for the validation cohort, so it scored co-occurrence in that cohort across all 120 or so repertoires. The study listed around 160 TCR beta chains as associated with cytomegalovirus. Most TCR sequences were seen in very few donors, while some public TCRs were found in many individuals. The classifier was reported to diagnose cytomegalovirus status with high specificity and sensitivity in both the original and validation cohorts. It was suggested by the authors that the approach could potentially be generalized to other disease states and immunological phenotypes. Three of the identified cytomegalovirus-associated TCR beta chains were confirmed in vitro to be specific for cytomegalovirus antigens.

The sequence links TRBV4-3 to TRBJ2-4; TRBD2 might be the D gene, on 6 matching bases. This TCR came from a young man in good health and CMV-seropositive. Sequenced sample: PBMCs. The base sequence is TGCGCCAGCAGCCAAGGGTCGGGAGATGGAAACATTCAGTACTTC. Its protein product is CASSQGSGDGNIQYF.